This T cell receptor (beta chain) was observed in a study of T-cell memory formation after mild COVID-19. It was 5'RACE with constant-segment primers that produced the TCR alpha and TCR beta cDNA libraries, which carried sample barcodes and UMIs. TCRdb reanalysed the 5' RACE reads using MiXCR and keeps one entry per CDR3 protein. The repertoire holds over 250,000 distinct CDR3 sequences, with 15% as singletons. Sequenced: PBMCs or a T cell subset sorted from them (not recorded which). The TCR comes from a man between 18 and 35 years old who had mild COVID-19 (a few samples of this study predate the infection). Cell type and time point are not known.

The CDR3 reads CASSYSRTGFGEQFF. For the CDR3, the DNA is TGTGCCAGCAGTTACTCGAGGACAGGTTTCGGTGAGCAGTTCTTC. This rearrangement joins TRBV6-6 to TRBJ2-1; 7 nucleotides line up with TRBD1. The CDR3 has 15 amino acids. The germline CDR1 and CDR2 sequences are MNHNY and SVGAGI (reference sequence). J gave up 9 bases and V 0 bases, and 8 bases lay outside the gene matches.